These T cell receptor beta chains were read from a single sample in a study of T cell clonotyping in hematopoietic cell transplantation. The data were produced by immunoSEQ multiplex PCR, yet TCRdb's version contains in-frame clones alone and is incomplete. The sample includes tens of thousands of clones, about 96% of them seen just once. Material for sequencing was peripheral blood mononuclear cells. Receptors originate from a man aged 30 to 45 in good health. Some clones in this sample may be carry-over from other donors' samples. Both conserved end residues are part of each CDR3. A D gene is named only where the DNA matches it firmly. Clone size is not always given. Where it is, it says once, few, many or a class for expanded clones.

. TRBJ2-1 TRBV4-3 . CASSQDLGGNEQFF TGCGCCAGCAGCCAAGATCTAGGGGGAAATGAGCAGTTCTTC
. TRBJ2-7 TRBV5-8 . CASSVPRGTTEQYF TGTGCCAGCAGCGTCCCCCGCGGGACGACAGAGCAGTACTTC
. TRBJ1-2 TRBV19 . CASGRGLGGYGYTF TGTGCCAGTGGGAGGGGTCTAGGAGGCTATGGCTACACCTTC
TRBD1 TRBJ2-7 TRBV6-1 once CASEGARAYEQYF TGTGCCAGTGAGGGGGCGAGGGCCTACGAGCAGTACTTC
. TRBJ1-1 TRBV10-3 . CAIIGGLGTEAFF TGTGCCATCATAGGCGGATTGGGAACTGAAGCTTTCTTT
TRBD1 TRBJ1-2 TRBV5-6 . CASSPGTGGEGGYTF TGTGCCAGCAGTCCCGGGACAGGGGGCGAGGGTGGCTACACCTTC
. TRBJ2-1 TRBV29-1 . CSVEVPRPTDNEQFF TGCAGCGTTGAAGTACCTAGACCAACCGACAATGAGCAGTTCTTC
. TRBJ2-3 TRBV11-3 . CASSPVGLVDTQYF TGTGCCAGCAGCCCCGTGGGATTGGTGGATACGCAGTATTTT
TRBD2 TRBJ2-3 TRBV4-1 . CASSPSGGTGDTQYF TGCGCCAGCAGCCCTAGCGGGGGGACGGGAGATACGCAGTATTTT
. TRBJ2-7 TRBV25-1 . CASSDLWEQYF TGTGCCAGCAGTGATTTGTGGGAGCAGTACTTC
. TRBJ1-1 TRBV15 . CATSRGGRDTEAFF TGTGCCACCAGCCGGGGGGGGCGGGACACTGAAGCTTTCTTT
. TRBJ1-4 TRBV7-3 . CASSLDVGEKLFF TGTGCCAGCAGCTTAGACGTAGGGGAAAAACTGTTTTTT
TRBD1 TRBJ1-1 TRBV6-5 . CASSYARTGWNTEAFF TGTGCCAGCAGTTACGCAAGGACAGGATGGAACACTGAAGCTTTCTTT
. TRBJ1-2 TRBV9 . CASSVVNEPTGGYTF TGTGCCAGCAGCGTAGTTAATGAACCCACCGGGGGCTACACCTTC
. TRBJ1-2 TRBV4-1 . CASSQLPVNYGYTF TGCGCCAGCAGCCAATTGCCCGTTAACTATGGCTACACCTTC
TRBD2 TRBJ2-3 TRBV7-9 . CASSRPTSGRRDTQYF TGTGCCAGCAGCCGACCTACTAGCGGGAGGAGGGATACGCAGTATTTT
. TRBJ2-7 TRBV7-6 . CASSFSRGAKPYEQYF TGTGCCAGCAGCTTTTCGAGGGGGGCTAAGCCCTACGAGCAGTACTTC
. TRBJ2-5 TRBV7-2 . CASSLVASWGETQYF TGTGCCAGCAGCTTAGTGGCTAGCTGGGGGGAGACCCAGTACTTC
. TRBJ2-1 TRBV7-3 once CASSPRAALYNEQFF TGTGCCAGCAGCCCCCGTGCGGCCCTCTACAATGAGCAGTTCTTC
TRBD1 TRBJ1-2 TRBV2 . CATHTGGLEDGYTF TGTGCCACCCACACAGGGGGCTTGGAGGATGGCTACACCTTC
. TRBJ2-7 TRBV11-2 . CASSLVGGATYEQYF TGTGCCAGCAGCTTAGTGGGCGGGGCTACCTACGAGCAGTACTTC
. TRBJ1-5 TRBV5-5 . CASSLRVMGENQPQHF TGTGCCAGCAGCTTGAGGGTGATGGGCGAAAATCAGCCCCAGCATTTT
. TRBJ1-1 TRBV10-3 . CAISEAVSGKAFF TGTGCCATCAGTGAGGCGGTATCGGGAAAAGCTTTCTTT
TRBD2 TRBJ2-1 TRBV4-3 . CASSPGLAGGNEQFF TGCGCCAGCAGCCCGGGACTAGCGGGGGGGAATGAGCAGTTCTTC
. TRBJ1-1 TRBV10-1 . CASSRDRGVTEAFF TGCGCCAGCAGCAGGGATCGTGGTGTGACTGAAGCTTTCTTT
. TRBJ2-3 TRBV25-1 . CASTPPGISTDTQYF TGTGCCAGCACCCCACCCGGGATTAGCACAGATACGCAGTATTTT
. TRBJ1-1 TRBV4-1 . CASSQELGGLEAFF TGCGCCAGCAGCCAAGAGTTAGGAGGGCTTGAGGCTTTCTTT
. TRBJ1-1 TRBV19 . CASSITDSLFTEAFF TGTGCCAGTAGTATCACGGACAGTTTATTCACTGAAGCTTTCTTT
. TRBJ1-2 TRBV30 . CAWSANRESYTF TGTGCCTGGAGCGCTAACAGGGAGTCCTACACCTTC
. TRBJ1-1 TRBV14 . CASSSEGYTEAFF TGTGCCAGCAGCTCTGAAGGGTACACTGAAGCTTTCTTT
. TRBJ2-1 TRBV6-5 . CASRTPSVGNEQFF TGTGCCAGCAGGACCCCATCGGTAGGCAATGAGCAGTTCTTC
. TRBJ2-3 TRBV13 . CASSYSTGGRRTDTQYF TGTGCCAGCAGCTATTCCACCGGTGGCCGACGCACAGATACGCAGTATTTT